A selection of T cell receptor beta chains follows, all from one sample in a study of T cell responses to AZD1222 COVID-19 vaccine. Only in-frame clones appear in the TCRdb table, and some are missing; sequencing was by immunoSEQ multiplex PCR. The sample yields approximately 80,000 clones, over 75% seen once. The material was peripheral blood, obtained 28 days after the second AZD1222 dose. All receptors derive from an adult who received the AZD1222 COVID-19 vaccine. CDR3s include the opening cysteine and the closing phenylalanine or tryptophan. The order of the fields is D gene, clone size, J gene, V gene, CDR3 protein, CDR3 DNA. The D gene is left open where the match is weak. Not every row has a clone size; where given, it reads once, few, many or a size class.

d_gene: TRBD1; abundance: .; j_gene: TRBJ1-5; v_gene: TRBV5-1; CDR3aa: CASSLGQGSQPQHF; CDR3nt: TGCGCCAGCAGCTTAGGACAGGGGTCTCAGCCCCAGCATTTT
d_gene: TRBD2; abundance: .; j_gene: TRBJ2-2; v_gene: TRBV27; CDR3aa: CASSLLAGNTGELFF; CDR3nt: TGTGCCAGCTCGTTATTAGCGGGAAACACCGGGGAGCTGTTTTTT
d_gene: .; abundance: .; j_gene: TRBJ2-4; v_gene: TRBV6-5; CDR3aa: CASSFGTAPKNIQYF; CDR3nt: TGTGCCAGCAGTTTTGGGACGGCCCCCAAAAACATTCAGTACTTC
d_gene: .; abundance: .; j_gene: TRBJ2-1; v_gene: TRBV7-3; CDR3aa: CASSLSKHNEQFF; CDR3nt: TGTGCCAGCAGCTTAAGCAAGCACAATGAGCAGTTCTTC
d_gene: .; abundance: once; j_gene: TRBJ2-3; v_gene: TRBV5-1; CDR3aa: CASSLSGGLADTQYF; CDR3nt: TGCGCCAGCAGCTTGTCCGGGGGGCTCGCAGATACGCAGTATTTT
d_gene: .; abundance: .; j_gene: TRBJ2-1; v_gene: TRBV30; CDR3aa: CAWKTSRDEQFF; CDR3nt: TGTGCCTGGAAGACTTCCAGGGATGAGCAGTTCTTC
d_gene: .; abundance: .; j_gene: TRBJ1-4; v_gene: TRBV18; CDR3aa: CASSPAGTVNEKLFF; CDR3nt: TGTGCCAGCTCACCTGCCGGGACGGTTAATGAAAAACTGTTTTTT
d_gene: .; abundance: .; j_gene: TRBJ1-2; v_gene: TRBV4-1; CDR3aa: CASSQQREGYTF; CDR3nt: TGCGCCAGCAGCCAACAGAGGGAGGGCTACACCTTC
d_gene: .; abundance: .; j_gene: TRBJ1-2; v_gene: TRBV15; CDR3aa: CATSRAQSSVVGYTF; CDR3nt: TGTGCCACCAGCAGAGCCCAGTCCTCAGTGGTTGGCTACACCTTC
d_gene: .; abundance: .; j_gene: TRBJ1-5; v_gene: TRBV6-4; CDR3aa: CASSDPRAFYSNQPQHF; CDR3nt: TGTGCCAGCAGTGACCCGCGGGCCTTTTATAGCAATCAGCCCCAGCATTTT
d_gene: .; abundance: .; j_gene: TRBJ2-7; v_gene: TRBV27; CDR3aa: CASSLKVNYEQYF; CDR3nt: TGTGCCAGCAGTTTAAAGGTTAACTACGAGCAGTACTTC
d_gene: TRBD1; abundance: .; j_gene: TRBJ1-1; v_gene: TRBV19; CDR3aa: CASSRDRPNTEAFF; CDR3nt: TGTGCCAGTAGCCGGGACAGGCCGAACACTGAAGCTTTCTTT
d_gene: TRBD1; abundance: .; j_gene: TRBJ2-7; v_gene: TRBV6-5; CDR3aa: CASSYSATGDRQYF; CDR3nt: TGTGCCAGCAGTTACTCGGCTACAGGGGATCGGCAGTACTTC
d_gene: .; abundance: .; j_gene: TRBJ1-4; v_gene: TRBV11-1; CDR3aa: CASSLGGKLFF; CDR3nt: TGTGCCAGCAGCTTGGGAGGAAAACTGTTTTTT
d_gene: .; abundance: medium-sized; j_gene: TRBJ1-2; v_gene: TRBV11-1; CDR3aa: CASSLASRVGGYTF; CDR3nt: TGTGCCAGCAGCTTAGCGTCCCGAGTAGGAGGCTACACCTTC
d_gene: .; abundance: .; j_gene: TRBJ2-7; v_gene: TRBV6-5; CDR3aa: CASSPGPSYEQYF; CDR3nt: TGTGCCAGCAGCCCGGGACCATCGTACGAGCAGTACTTC
d_gene: TRBD1; abundance: .; j_gene: TRBJ1-2; v_gene: TRBV19; CDR3aa: CASSSGTGVSDGYTF; CDR3nt: TGTGCCAGTAGTTCGGGGACAGGGGTTTCTGATGGCTACACCTTC
d_gene: .; abundance: .; j_gene: TRBJ1-1; v_gene: TRBV5-1; CDR3aa: CASSPLVGNMNTEAFF; CDR3nt: TGCGCCAGCAGCCCCCTGGTAGGGAACATGAACACTGAAGCTTTCTTT
d_gene: TRBD1; abundance: .; j_gene: TRBJ1-2; v_gene: TRBV5-4; CDR3aa: CASSSRTGDNYGYTF; CDR3nt: TGTGCCAGCAGCTCAAGGACAGGGGATAACTATGGCTACACCTTC
d_gene: TRBD1; abundance: .; j_gene: TRBJ2-2; v_gene: TRBV5-6; CDR3aa: CASSLEGQGGVGELFF; CDR3nt: TGTGCCAGCAGCTTGGAGGGACAGGGAGGGGTCGGGGAGCTGTTTTTT